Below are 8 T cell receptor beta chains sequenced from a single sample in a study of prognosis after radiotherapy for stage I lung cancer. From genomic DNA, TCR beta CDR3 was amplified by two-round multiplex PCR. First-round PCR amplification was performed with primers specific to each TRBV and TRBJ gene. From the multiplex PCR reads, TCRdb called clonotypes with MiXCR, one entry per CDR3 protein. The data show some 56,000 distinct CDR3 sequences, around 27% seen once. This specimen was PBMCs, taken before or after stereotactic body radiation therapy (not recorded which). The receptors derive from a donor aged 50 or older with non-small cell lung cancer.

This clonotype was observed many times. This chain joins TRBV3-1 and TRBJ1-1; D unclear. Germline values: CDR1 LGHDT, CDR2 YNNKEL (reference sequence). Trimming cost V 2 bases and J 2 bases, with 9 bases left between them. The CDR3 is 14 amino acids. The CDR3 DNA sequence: TGTGCCAGCAGCCAAACGGACGGTAACACTGAAGCTTTCTTT. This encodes CASSQTDGNTEAFF.

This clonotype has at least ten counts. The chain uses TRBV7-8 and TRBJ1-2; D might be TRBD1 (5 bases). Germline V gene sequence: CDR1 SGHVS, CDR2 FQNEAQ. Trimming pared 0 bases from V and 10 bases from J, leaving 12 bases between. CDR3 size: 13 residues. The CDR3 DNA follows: TGTGCCAGCAGCTTAGCAGGGGCTCCGGACTACACCTTC. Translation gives CASSLAGAPDYTF.

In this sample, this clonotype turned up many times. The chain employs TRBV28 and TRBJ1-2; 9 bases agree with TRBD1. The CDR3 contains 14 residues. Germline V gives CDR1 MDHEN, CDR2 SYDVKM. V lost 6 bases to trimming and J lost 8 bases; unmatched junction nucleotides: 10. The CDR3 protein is CASSLTQGARGYTF. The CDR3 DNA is TGTGCCAGCAGCCTCACACAGGGGGCAAGGGGCTACACCTTC.

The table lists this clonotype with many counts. The DNA for the CDR3 is TGCGCCAGCAGCTCCCGACAGGGGGCGCAGGACAATGAGCAGTTCTTC. Residues: CASSSRQGAQDNEQFF. This sequence joins TRBV5-1 and TRBJ2-1, with TRBD1 matching 10 bases. Losses at the gene ends were 3 bases for V and 5 bases for J; bases not matched to a gene: 8. The germline V gene encodes CDR1 SGHRS and CDR2 YFSETQ. CDR3 length equals 16 residues.

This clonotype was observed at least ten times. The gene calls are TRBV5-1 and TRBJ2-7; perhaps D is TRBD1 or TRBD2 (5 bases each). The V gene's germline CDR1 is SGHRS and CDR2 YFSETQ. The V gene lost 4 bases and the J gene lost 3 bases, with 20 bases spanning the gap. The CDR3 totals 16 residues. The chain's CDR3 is CASSPRGPPTSYEQYF. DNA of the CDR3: TGCGCCAGCAGCCCTCGGGGCCCCCCGACAAGCTACGAGCAGTACTTC.

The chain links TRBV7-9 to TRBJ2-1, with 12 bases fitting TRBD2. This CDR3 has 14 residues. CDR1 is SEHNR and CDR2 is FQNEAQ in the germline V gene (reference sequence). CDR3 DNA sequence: TGTGAAAGCAGCCAAGCACTAGCGGGGGGTGAGCAGTTCTTC. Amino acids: CESSQALAGGEQFF.

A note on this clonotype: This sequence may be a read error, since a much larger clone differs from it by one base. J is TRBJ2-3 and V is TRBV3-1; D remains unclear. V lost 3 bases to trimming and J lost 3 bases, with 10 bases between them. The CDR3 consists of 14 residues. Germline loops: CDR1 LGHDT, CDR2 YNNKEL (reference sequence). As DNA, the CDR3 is TGTGCCAGCAGCCATGAGTGTAGGACAGATACGCAGTATTTT. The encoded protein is CASSHECRTDTQYF.

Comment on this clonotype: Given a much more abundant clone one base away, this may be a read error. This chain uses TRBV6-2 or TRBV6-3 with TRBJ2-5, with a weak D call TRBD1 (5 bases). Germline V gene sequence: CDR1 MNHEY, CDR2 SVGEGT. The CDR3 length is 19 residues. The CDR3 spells CVTAKHFSGQGRNQDTQYF. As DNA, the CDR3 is TGTGTCACAGCAAAGCACTTTTCCGGACAAGGCCGTAACCAAGATACCCAGTACTTC.